The 19 T cell receptor beta chains listed next were all sequenced from one sample in a study of T cell repertoires in cytomegalovirus infection. TCRdb re-called the reads through MiXCR, storing one row per CDR3 protein. The table includes some 440,000 distinct CDR3 sequences, about 33% detected once. Sequenced sample: PBMCs. The receptors shown here come from a human donor in good health (CMV status not recorded). Some clones in this sample may be carry-over from other donors' samples.

This clonotype was seen once. At one of its ends the junction is not consistent with the germline gene, which may arise from a read error. CDR3 in amino acids: CASSGRDNNSPFHF. Written as DNA, the CDR3 is TGTGCCAGCTCCGGCAGGGATAATAATTCACCCTTCCACTTT. The rearrangement joins TRBV6-2 or TRBV6-3 to TRBJ1-6, with D possibly matching TRBD1 (5 bases). CDR3 size: 14 residues. Germline V gene data show CDR1 as MNHEY and CDR2 as SVGEGT.

Comment on this clonotype: With a much larger clone just one base away, this may be a read error. The conserved final phenylalanine or tryptophan is absent from the CDR3, which likely points to a read error. The genes are TRBV6-6 and TRBJ1-2; D uncertain. The CDR3 spans 13 residues. With 4 bases removed from V and 5 bases from J, the gap between germline ends came to 11 bases. CDR1 is MNHNY, CDR2 SVGAGI, per germline (reference sequence). CDR3 in DNA: TGTGCCAGCAGTTTCCGAGAAGTTTATGGCTACACCATC. Its protein is CASSFREVYGYTI.

Only a few counts were recorded for this clonotype. This rearrangement joins TRBV7-8 to TRBJ1-2, with D perhaps matching TRBD1 (5 bases). The germline V and J ends were trimmed by 5 bases and 0 bases, with 10 bases remaining between them. Looked up from germline, CDR1 is SGHVS and CDR2 is FQNEAQ. This CDR3 contains 14 residues. Written as DNA, the CDR3 is TGTGCCAGCAGCCGACAGTTCTCTAACTATGGCTACACCTTC. This codes for CASSRQFSNYGYTF.

The V gene is TRBV7-9, the J gene TRBJ1-4; 8 bases match TRBD1. The junction had 6 bases not matched to a gene; V was cut back by 4 bases and J by 2 bases. From germline, CDR1 is SEHNR and CDR2 FQNEAQ (reference sequence). CDR3 size: 16 residues. Here the CDR3 reads CASSSRQGRTNEKLFF. The CDR3, as DNA: TGTGCCAGCAGCTCTCGACAGGGGAGGACTAATGAAAAACTGTTTTTT. The full variable domain, completed using reference TRBV7-9 and TRBJ1-4, is DTGVSQNPRHKITKRGQNVTFRCDPISEHNRLYWYRQTLGQGPEFLTYFQNEAQLEKSRLLSDRFSAERPKGSFSTLEIQRTEQGDSAMYLCASSSRQGRTNEKLFFGSGTQLSVL.

As regards this clonotype: Lacking the conserved final phenylalanine or tryptophan, this CDR3 likely reflects a read error. The DNA is left out, because the CDR3 cannot be placed on it with certainty; the CDR3 is given as TCRdb lists it. This rearrangement joins TRBV6-8 to TRBJ1-2; TRBD1 reflects the table's D call only, with no check against the DNA. Germline V gene data show CDR1 as MNHGY and CDR2 as SAAAGT. A total of 13 residues make up the CDR3, ends included. The chain's CDR3 is CASSYPGTGVHLL.

This clonotype was seen a handful of times. The chain employs TRBV12-3 or TRBV12-4 and TRBJ2-3; no clear D. This CDR3 spans 14 amino acids. The germline V and J ends were trimmed by 5 bases and 1 base, with 10 bases remaining between them. CDR3 amino acids: CASSPRFGTDTQYF. Here the CDR3 DNA reads TGTGCCAGCAGTCCACGTTTTGGCACAGATACGCAGTATTTT.

The V gene is TRBV14, the J gene TRBJ2-7, with 7 positions matching TRBD2. Germline loops: CDR1 SGHDN, CDR2 FVKESK. The CDR3 extends over 13 amino acids. V was pared by 3 bases and J by 3 bases, with 2 bases of the junction left unmatched. In DNA form, the CDR3 reads TGTGCCAGCAGCCATTGGGGGGGCTACGAGCAGTACTTC. It encodes CASSHWGGYEQYF.

Many counts were recorded for this clonotype. The CDR3 nucleotides are TGTGCCAGCAGCCCCGTCCGGGACCCCCGGGAGGAGCAGTACTTC. This gives the protein CASSPVRDPREEQYF. V usage is TRBV7-6 and J usage is TRBJ2-7; tentative D call: TRBD2 (6 bases). V gave up 5 bases and J gave up 7 bases, with 21 bases separating them. The germline gives CDR1 SGHVS, CDR2 FNYEAQ. The CDR3 contains 15 residues.

This clonotype came up once. The rearrangement links TRBV6-5 to TRBJ1-1; 9 bases are shared with TRBD1. Germline-derived CDR1 and CDR2 are MNHEY and SVGAGI. CDR3 length: 16 residues. V was pared by 2 bases and J by 5 bases, with 9 bases of the junction left unmatched. The CDR3, as DNA: TGTGCCAGCAGTTACCGCCCGGGACAGGGATTGACTGAAGCTTTCTTT. The encoded protein is CASSYRPGQGLTEAFF.

In this sample, this clonotype turned up a few times. This chain connects TRBV6-2 or TRBV6-3 to TRBJ1-1; D is undetermined. Trimming removed 0 bases at V and 6 bases at J, with 8 bases between. The CDR3 runs 13 residues. The V gene's germline CDR1 is MNHEY and CDR2 SVGEGT. The CDR3 reads CASSYSGVPEAFF. For the CDR3, the DNA is TGTGCCAGCAGTTACTCCGGGGTCCCTGAAGCTTTCTTT.

This clonotype was seen a few times. V usage is TRBV6-1 and J usage is TRBJ2-1; D is perhaps TRBD1 (5 bases). The CDR3 covers 15 residues. The V end lost 6 bases, the J end lost 6 bases, and 18 bases lay between the germline ends. Germline CDR1 MNHNS, CDR2 SASEGT. The chain's CDR3 is CASSHARRQLNEQFF. The CDR3 nucleotides are TGTGCCAGCAGCCACGCCCGGAGACAGCTCAATGAGCAGTTCTTC.

V usage is TRBV6-5 and J usage is TRBJ2-3; no clear D. V lost 4 bases to trimming and J lost 5 bases, with 13 bases between them. CDR1 and CDR2 (germline): MNHEY, SVGAGI. The length of the CDR3 is 14 residues. CDR3 bases: TGTGCCAGCAGTTCCTCTGAGTGGGAAGATACGCAGTATTTT. It codes for CASSSSEWEDTQYF.

This clonotype was detected a few times. This sequence joins TRBV7-9 and TRBJ1-2; maybe TRBD1 (5 bases). Trimming pared 4 bases from V and 4 bases from J, leaving 13 bases between. The CDR3 runs 14 residues. Germline CDR1 SEHNR, CDR2 FQNEAQ (reference sequence). For the CDR3, the DNA is TGTGCCAGCAGCTCCTACGGCAGGGCCTATGGCTACACCTTC. Translated: CASSSYGRAYGYTF.

In this sample, this clonotype turned up many times. The rearrangement uses TRBV7-8 and TRBJ1-3; no reliable D call. This CDR3 is 15 amino acids long. V was shortened by 1 base and J by 2 bases, with 9 bases between the two germline ends. CDR1 is SGHVS, CDR2 FQNEAQ, per germline. This chain's CDR3 is CASSLERGAGNTIYF. The CDR3 nucleotides are TGTGCCAGCAGCTTAGAGCGCGGGGCTGGAAACACCATATATTTT. The entire variable domain, with the rest obtained from reference TRBV7-8 and TRBJ1-3, is as follows: GAGVSQSPRYKVAKRGQDVALRCDPISGHVSLFWYQQALGQGPEFLTYFQNEAQLDKSGLPSDRFFAERPEGSVSTLKIQRTQQEDSAVYLCASSLERGAGNTIYFGEGSWLTVV.

In this sample, this clonotype turned up a few times. The rearrangement joins TRBV18 to TRBJ1-2, with D hard to call. Trimming shortened V by 3 bases and J by 4 bases, and 6 bases separated the two germline ends. The CDR3 contains 12 residues. Germline loops: CDR1 KGHSH, CDR2 LQKENI. CDR3 coding DNA: TGTGCCAGCTCACCGAACTTCTATGGCTACACCTTC. This translates into CASSPNFYGYTF. Based on the CDR3 plus reference TRBV18 and TRBJ1-2, the full variable domain is NAGVMQNPRHLVRRRGQEARLRCSPMKGHSHVYWYRQLPEEGLKFMVYLQKENIIDESGMPKERFSAEFPKEGPSILRIQQVVRGDSAAYFCASSPNFYGYTFGSGTRLTVV.

The V and J genes are TRBV29-1 and TRBJ1-5; D uncertain. V was trimmed by 6 bases and J by 5 bases, leaving 14 bases between them. This CDR3 spans 13 amino acids. Looked up from germline, CDR1 is SQVTM and CDR2 is ANQGSEA. This CDR3 reads CSVRTHGDQPQHF. CDR3 DNA: TGCAGCGTGCGGACCCACGGAGATCAGCCCCAGCATTTT.

Here the CDR3 reads CASSRGQGYTF. The CDR3 DNA is TGTGCCAGCAGTCGAGGTCAAGGCTACACCTTC. V and J are TRBV6-1 and TRBJ1-2; D uncertain. V was cut by 5 bases and J by 8 bases, with 9 bases left in between. This CDR3 is 11 amino acids long. CDR1 is MNHNS and CDR2 is SASEGT in the germline V gene.

At least ten counts were recorded for this clonotype. The chain combines TRBV6-5 with TRBJ2-1, with D perhaps given as TRBD1 or TRBD2 (5 bases each). Germline V gene lookup returns CDR1 MNHEY and CDR2 SVGAGI. CDR3 length: 15 amino acids. V was trimmed by 1 base and J by 5 bases, leaving 12 bases between them. The CDR3 protein is CASSYYGTMDNEQFF. Here the CDR3 DNA reads TGTGCCAGCAGTTACTATGGGACGATGGACAATGAGCAGTTCTTC.

The chain recombines TRBV19 with TRBJ2-3; TRBD1 is a possible D gene (6 bases). Trimming shortened V by 4 bases and J by 10 bases, and 15 bases separated the two germline ends. CDR1 is LNHDA and CDR2 is SQIVND in the germline V gene (reference sequence). This CDR3 is 13 amino acids long. The CDR3 DNA reads TGTGCCAGTAGTACCCGACTGGACAGTTCGCAGTATTTT. Translation: CASSTRLDSSQYF. The full variable domain, its missing parts supplied by reference TRBV19 and TRBJ2-3, is DGGITQSPKYLFRKEGQNVTLSCEQNLNHDAMYWYRQDPGQGLRLIYYSQIVNDFQKGDIAEGYSVSREKKESFPLTVTSAQKNPTAFYLCASSTRLDSSQYFGPGTRLTVL.